This T cell receptor (beta chain) is from a study of cytomegalovirus exposure and HLA in healthy donors. The PCR had 60 Vbeta and 13 Jbeta primers. TCRdb's copy holds only in-frame clones and misses some; the assay was immunoSEQ multiplex PCR. The sample lists a few hundred thousand clones, roughly four fifths seen once, with 0.5% to 0.7% in the top ten. CDR3 size: 15 residues. CDR1 is MNHEY and CDR2 is SVGAGI in the germline V gene. Deletions cut 0 bases from V and 4 bases from J, with 12 bases between. Findings and limits, study-wide: Earlier analysis yielded a pattern in which most TCR beta V segments were productive about 90% or about 30% of the time. Presence/absence comparisons presumed near-even sequencing depth among donors.

To note about this clone: Its antigen is still unknown.

The chain employs TRBV6-5 and TRBJ1-2; weak D call: TRBD1 (5 bases). The source is a middle-aged woman in good health and CMV-seronegative. The specimen was PBMCs. The CDR3 coding sequence is TGTGCCAGCAGTTACTCCCAGAGACAGCTCTATGGCTACACCTTC. Translation gives CASSYSQRQLYGYTF.